This entry lists 2 T cell receptor beta chains sequenced from one sample in a study of OX40 agonist ivuxolimab in advanced cancers. Receptors were amplified or captured by the immunoSEQ multiplex PCR assay. As stored in TCRdb, this immuneACCESS dataset retains in-frame rearrangements with V and J assigned. A fraction of the clones does not appear; measured against another copy, unresolved V genes explain less than half of the discrepancy, and the remainder lacks a known reason. The sample has 3,300 or so clones on record, 73% of them singletons. The top ten clonotypes cover about 85% of the sample. The specimen was CD4+ or CD8+ T cells sorted from blood, collected in a trial of the OX40 agonist ivuxolimab. All receptors come from an adult with an advanced solid tumor such as melanoma, head and neck, liver or kidney cancer.

This sequence joins TRBV13 and TRBJ1-6, with D unclear. The CDR3 covers 16 residues. Trimming shortened V by 0 bases and J by 6 bases, and 12 bases separated the two germline ends. Germline V gene sequence: CDR1 PRHDT, CDR2 FYEKMQ (reference sequence). CDR3 residues: CASSLGVVGPNSPLHF. CDR3 DNA sequence: TGTGCCAGCAGCTTAGGGGTGGTCGGGCCTAATTCACCCCTCCACTTT.

The V and J genes are TRBV5-6 and TRBJ2-4; 7 bases match TRBD1. The CDR3 length is 14 residues. Germline V gives CDR1 SGHDT, CDR2 YYEEEE. V shed 0 bases and J 4 bases; nucleotides not matched to a gene: 1. Written as DNA, the CDR3 is TGTGCCAGCAGCTTGGGGACAGGTAAAAACATTCAGTACTTC. Translation: CASSLGTGKNIQYF.